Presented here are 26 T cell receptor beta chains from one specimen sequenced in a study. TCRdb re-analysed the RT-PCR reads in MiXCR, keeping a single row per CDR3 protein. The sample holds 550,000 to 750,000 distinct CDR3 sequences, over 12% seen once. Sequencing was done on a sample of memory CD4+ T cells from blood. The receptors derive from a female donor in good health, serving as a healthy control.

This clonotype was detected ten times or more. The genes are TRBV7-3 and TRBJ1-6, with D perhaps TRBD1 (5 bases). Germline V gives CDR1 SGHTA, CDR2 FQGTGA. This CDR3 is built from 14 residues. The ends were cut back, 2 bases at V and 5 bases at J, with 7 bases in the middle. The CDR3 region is CASSLGGDNSPLHF. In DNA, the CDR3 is TGTGCCAGCAGCTTAGGGGGAGATAATTCACCCCTCCACTTT.

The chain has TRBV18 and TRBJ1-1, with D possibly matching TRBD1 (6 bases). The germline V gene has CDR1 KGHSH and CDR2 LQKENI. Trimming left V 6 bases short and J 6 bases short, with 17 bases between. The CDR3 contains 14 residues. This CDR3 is CASSPRDTDAEAFF. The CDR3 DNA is TGTGCCAGCTCTCCAAGGGACACCGATGCTGAAGCTTTCTTT.

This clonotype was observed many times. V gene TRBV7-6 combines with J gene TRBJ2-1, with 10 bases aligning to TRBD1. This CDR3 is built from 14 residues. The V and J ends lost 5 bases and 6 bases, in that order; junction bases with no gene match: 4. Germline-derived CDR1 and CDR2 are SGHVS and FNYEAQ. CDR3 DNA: TGTGCCAGCAGCCTACGACAGGGGGCCAATGAGCAGTTCTTC. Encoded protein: CASSLRQGANEQFF.

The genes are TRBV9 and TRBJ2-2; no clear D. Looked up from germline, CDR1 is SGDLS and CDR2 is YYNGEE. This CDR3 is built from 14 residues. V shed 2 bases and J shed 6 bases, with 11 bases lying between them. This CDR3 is CASSVQLGPGELFF. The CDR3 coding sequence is TGTGCCAGCAGCGTTCAGCTAGGGCCCGGGGAGCTGTTTTTT.

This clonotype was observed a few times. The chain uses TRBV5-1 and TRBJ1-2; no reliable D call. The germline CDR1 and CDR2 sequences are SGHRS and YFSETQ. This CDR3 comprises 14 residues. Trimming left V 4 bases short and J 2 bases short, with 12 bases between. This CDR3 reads CASSPATDNYGYTF. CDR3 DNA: TGCGCCAGCAGCCCAGCGACGGACAACTATGGCTACACCTTC.

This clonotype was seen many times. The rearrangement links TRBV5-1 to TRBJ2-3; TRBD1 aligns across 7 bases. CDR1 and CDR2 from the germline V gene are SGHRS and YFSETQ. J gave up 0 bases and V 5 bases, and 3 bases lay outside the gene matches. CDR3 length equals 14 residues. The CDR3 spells CASRGTVSTDTQYF. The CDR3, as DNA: TGCGCCAGCAGGGGGACAGTCAGCACAGATACGCAGTATTTT. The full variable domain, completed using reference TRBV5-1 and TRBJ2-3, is KAGVTQTPRYLIKTRGQQVTLSCSPISGHRSVSWYQQTPGQGLQFLFEYFSETQRNKGNFPGRFSGRQFSNSRSEMNVSTLELGDSALYLCASRGTVSTDTQYFGPGTRLTVL.

CDR3 in amino acids: CASSQVPGRANEKLFF. In DNA form, the CDR3 reads TGTGCCAGCAGCCAAGTACCAGGGCGGGCTAATGAAAAACTGTTTTTT. This rearrangement joins TRBV4-2 to TRBJ1-4; weak D call: TRBD1 (5 bases). Germline CDR1 LGHNA, CDR2 YNFKEQ. The CDR3 totals 16 residues. Trimming took 1 base from V and 3 from J, leaving 12 bases between them.

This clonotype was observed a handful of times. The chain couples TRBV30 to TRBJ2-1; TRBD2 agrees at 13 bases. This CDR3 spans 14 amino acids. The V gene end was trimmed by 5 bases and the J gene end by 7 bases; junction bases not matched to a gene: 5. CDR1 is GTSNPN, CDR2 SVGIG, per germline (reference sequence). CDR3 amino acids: CAWGGLAGDNEQFF. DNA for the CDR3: TGTGCCTGGGGCGGACTAGCGGGAGATAATGAGCAGTTCTTC.

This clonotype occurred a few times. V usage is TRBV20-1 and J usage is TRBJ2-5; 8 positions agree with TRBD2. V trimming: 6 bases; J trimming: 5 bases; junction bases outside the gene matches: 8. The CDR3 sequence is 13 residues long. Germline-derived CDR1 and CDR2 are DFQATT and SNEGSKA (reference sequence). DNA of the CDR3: TGCAGTGCCTTCGGGGGGGCCTATGAGACCCAGTACTTC. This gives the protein CSAFGGAYETQYF.

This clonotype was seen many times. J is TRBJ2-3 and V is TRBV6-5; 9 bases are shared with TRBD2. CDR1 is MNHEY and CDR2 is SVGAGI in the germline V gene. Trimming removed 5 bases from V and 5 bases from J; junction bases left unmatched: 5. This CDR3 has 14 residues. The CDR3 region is CASSAGGTGDTQYF. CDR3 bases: TGTGCCAGCAGTGCGGGGGGGACGGGAGATACGCAGTATTTT.

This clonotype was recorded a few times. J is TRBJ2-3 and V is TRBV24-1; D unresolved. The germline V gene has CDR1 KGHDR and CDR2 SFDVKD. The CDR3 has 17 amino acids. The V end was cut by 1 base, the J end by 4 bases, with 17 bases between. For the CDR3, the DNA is TGTGCCACCAGTGATTTCTCAGCTACTGATGGCGCAGATACGCAGTATTTT. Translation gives CATSDFSATDGADTQYF.

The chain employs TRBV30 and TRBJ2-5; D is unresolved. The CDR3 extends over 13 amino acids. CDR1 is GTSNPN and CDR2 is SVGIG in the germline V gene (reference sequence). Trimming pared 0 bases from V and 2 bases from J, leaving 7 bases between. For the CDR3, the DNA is TGTGCCTGGAGTGTCTACCAACAAGAGACCCAGTACTTC. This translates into CAWSVYQQETQYF.

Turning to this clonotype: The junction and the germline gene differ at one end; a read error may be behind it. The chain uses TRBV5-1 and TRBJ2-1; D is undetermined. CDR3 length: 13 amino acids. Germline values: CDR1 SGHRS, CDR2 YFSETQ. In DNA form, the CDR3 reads TGCACCAGCAGCTCTTATGGAATAGGCGAGCAGTTCTTC. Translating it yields CTSSSYGIGEQFF.

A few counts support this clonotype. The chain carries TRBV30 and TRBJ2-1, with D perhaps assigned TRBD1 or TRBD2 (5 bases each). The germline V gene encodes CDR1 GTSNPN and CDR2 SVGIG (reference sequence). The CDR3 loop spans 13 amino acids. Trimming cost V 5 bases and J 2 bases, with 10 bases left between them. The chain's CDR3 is CAWFGGAYNEQFF. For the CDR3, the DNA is TGTGCCTGGTTTGGGGGAGCCTACAATGAGCAGTTCTTC.

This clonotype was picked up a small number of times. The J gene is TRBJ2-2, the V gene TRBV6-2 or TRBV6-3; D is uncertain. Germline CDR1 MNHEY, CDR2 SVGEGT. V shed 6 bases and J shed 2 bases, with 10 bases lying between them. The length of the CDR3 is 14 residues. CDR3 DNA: TGTGCCAGCAGCCATCCTTCCAACACCGGGGAGCTGTTTTTT. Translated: CASSHPSNTGELFF.

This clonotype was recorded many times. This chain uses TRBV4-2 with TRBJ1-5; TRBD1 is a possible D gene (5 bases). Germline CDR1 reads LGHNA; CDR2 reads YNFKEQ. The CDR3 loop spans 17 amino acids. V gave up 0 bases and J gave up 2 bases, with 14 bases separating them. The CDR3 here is CASSQEGGAGGNQPQHF. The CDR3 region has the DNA TGTGCCAGCAGCCAAGAGGGCGGCGCGGGGGGCAATCAGCCCCAGCATTTT.

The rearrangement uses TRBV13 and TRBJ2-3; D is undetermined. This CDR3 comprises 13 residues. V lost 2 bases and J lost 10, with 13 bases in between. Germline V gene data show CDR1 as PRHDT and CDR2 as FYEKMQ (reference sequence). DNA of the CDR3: TGTGCCAGCAGCTTACAACGTCTTGGGGCGCAGTATTTT. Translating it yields CASSLQRLGAQYF.

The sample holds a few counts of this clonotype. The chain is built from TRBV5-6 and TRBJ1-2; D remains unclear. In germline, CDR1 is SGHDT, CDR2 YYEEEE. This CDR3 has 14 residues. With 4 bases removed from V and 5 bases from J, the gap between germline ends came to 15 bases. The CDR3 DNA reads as TGTGCCAGCAGCCTCCCCGCCGCGTCTTATGGCTACACCTTC. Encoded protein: CASSLPAASYGYTF.

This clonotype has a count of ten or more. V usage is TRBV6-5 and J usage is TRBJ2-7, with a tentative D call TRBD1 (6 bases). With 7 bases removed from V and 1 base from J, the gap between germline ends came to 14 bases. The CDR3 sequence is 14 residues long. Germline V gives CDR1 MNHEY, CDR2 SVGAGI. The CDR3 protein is CASTNDRWSYEQYF. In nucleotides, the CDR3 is TGTGCCAGCACCAACGACAGGTGGTCCTACGAGCAGTACTTC.

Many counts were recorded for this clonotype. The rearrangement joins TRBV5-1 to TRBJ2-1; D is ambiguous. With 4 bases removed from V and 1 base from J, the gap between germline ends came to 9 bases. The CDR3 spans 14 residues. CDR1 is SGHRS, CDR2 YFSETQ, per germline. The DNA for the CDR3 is TGCGCCAGCAGCCTCCTTCCTTCCTACAATGAGCAGTTCTTC. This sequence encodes CASSLLPSYNEQFF.

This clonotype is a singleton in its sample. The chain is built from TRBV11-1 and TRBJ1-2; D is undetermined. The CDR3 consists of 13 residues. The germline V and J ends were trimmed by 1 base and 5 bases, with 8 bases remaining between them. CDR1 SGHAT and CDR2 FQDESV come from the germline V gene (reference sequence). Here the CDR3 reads CASSLEGAYGYTF. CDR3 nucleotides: TGTGCCAGCAGCTTAGAGGGCGCGTATGGCTACACCTTC.

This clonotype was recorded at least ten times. CDR3 nucleotides: TGTGCCAGCAGTTATGACCTCTACGAGCAGTACTTC. Translating gives CASSYDLYEQYF. This chain links TRBV12-3 or TRBV12-4 with TRBJ2-7, with D unresolved. The CDR3 has 12 amino acids. V lost 4 bases to trimming and J lost 3 bases, with 7 bases between them.

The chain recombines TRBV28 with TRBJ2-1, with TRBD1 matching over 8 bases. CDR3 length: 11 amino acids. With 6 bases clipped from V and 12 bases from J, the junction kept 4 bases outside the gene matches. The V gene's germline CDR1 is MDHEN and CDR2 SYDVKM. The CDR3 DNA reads TGTGCCAGCAGATACGACAGGGGGCAGTTCTTC. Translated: CASRYDRGQFF.

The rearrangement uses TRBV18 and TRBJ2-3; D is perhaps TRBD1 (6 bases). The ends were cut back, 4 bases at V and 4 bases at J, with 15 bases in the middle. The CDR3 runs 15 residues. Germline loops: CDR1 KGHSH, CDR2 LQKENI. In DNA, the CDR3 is TGTGCCAGCTCACTAACGGGACAATTTGCAGATACGCAGTATTTT. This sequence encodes CASSLTGQFADTQYF.

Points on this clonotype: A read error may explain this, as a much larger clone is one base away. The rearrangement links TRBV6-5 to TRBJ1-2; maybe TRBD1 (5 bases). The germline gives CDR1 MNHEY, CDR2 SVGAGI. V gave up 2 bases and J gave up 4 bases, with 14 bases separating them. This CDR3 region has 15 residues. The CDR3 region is CASSYRTLGSYGYTF. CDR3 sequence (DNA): TGTGCCAGCAGTTACAGGACACTCGGTTCCTATGGCTACACCTTC.

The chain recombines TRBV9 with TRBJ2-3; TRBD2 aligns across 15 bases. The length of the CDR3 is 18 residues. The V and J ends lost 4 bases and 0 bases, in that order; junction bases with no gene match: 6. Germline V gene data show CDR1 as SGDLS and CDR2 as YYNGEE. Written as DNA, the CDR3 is TGTGCCAGCAGCCCGGGGACTAGCGGGGGGTCTAGCACAGATACGCAGTATTTT. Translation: CASSPGTSGGSSTDTQYF.